This note documents a single T cell receptor (beta chain) sequence. The antigen is unknown. A much more abundant neighbour one base away suggests this may be a read error. Peripheral blood from each donor was collected in a volume of approximately 9.5 milliliters. Primers used in a second PCR of roughly 6 to 12 cycles were a sample-barcoded 5' primer and a J-beta primer mix. A single record per CDR3 protein comes from TCRdb applying MiXCR to the 5' RACE reads. The sample has 650,000 to 950,000 distinct CDR3 sequences; roughly 44% are singletons. This entry is derived from a study of blood T cells in healthy people across ages. At the level of the study: Template switching captured about one barcoded beta molecule per two T cells.

Whole-study findings and limits: Possibly confounding the expanded clonotype changes was the fact that donor CMV status was unknown. Across the age range, TCR beta diversity per million T cells fell in a roughly linear way.

V was clipped by 8 bases and J by 15 bases, with 19 bases between them. Germline loops: CDR1 SQVTM, CDR2 ANQGSEA. The CDR3 length is 11 residues. This clonotype was obtained from a man in his sixties in good health. The rearrangement uses TRBV29-1 and TRBJ1-4; perhaps TRBD1 as D (5 bases). Material: blood. In DNA, the CDR3 is TGCAGCTTCACCGCGGGGCTCGGCTTGTTTTTT. Translating gives CSFTAGLGLFF.